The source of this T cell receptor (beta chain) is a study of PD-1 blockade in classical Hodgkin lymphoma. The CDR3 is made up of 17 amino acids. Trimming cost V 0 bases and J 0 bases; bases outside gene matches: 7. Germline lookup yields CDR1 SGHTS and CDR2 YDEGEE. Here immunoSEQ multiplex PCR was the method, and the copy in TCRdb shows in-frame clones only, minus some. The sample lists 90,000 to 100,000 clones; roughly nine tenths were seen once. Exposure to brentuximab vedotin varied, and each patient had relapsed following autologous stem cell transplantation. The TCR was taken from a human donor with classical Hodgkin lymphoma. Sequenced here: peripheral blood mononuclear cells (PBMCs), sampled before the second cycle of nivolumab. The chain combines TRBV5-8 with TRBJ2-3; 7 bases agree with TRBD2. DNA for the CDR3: TGTGCCAGCAGCTTGGGGGCGGTTAGCGGGAGCACAGATACGCAGTATTTT. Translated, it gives CASSLGAVSGSTDTQYF. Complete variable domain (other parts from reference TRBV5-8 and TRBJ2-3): EAGVTQSPTHLIKTRGQQATLRCSPISGHTSVYWYQQALGLGLQFLLWYDEGEERNRGNFPPRFSGRQFPNYSSELNVNALELEDSALYLCASSLGAVSGSTDTQYFGPGTRLTVL.